This T cell receptor (beta chain) was sequenced during a study of vaccination and CD4 T cells after COVID-19. Study-level background: Sampling post-COVID took place a median approximately 100 days after diagnosis (range 35 to 161).

Trimming took off 5 bases at V and 13 bases at J, with 26 bases between the two ends. The CDR3 runs to 15 residues. Germline V gene lookup returns CDR1 SGHTA and CDR2 FQGTGA. Points on this clonotype: Antigen unknown.

Time point defined: late sampling 161 to 241 days after vaccination in three convalescent patients. The treatment here: roughly 10-day PBMC culture with coronavirus spike peptide pools or control peptides (ViraFEST assay). Sequencing of cultured CD4+ T cell DNA used the Oncomine TCR Beta short-read assay. MiXCR was run by TCRdb on the PCR reads, yielding one entry per CDR3 protein. The sample lists roughly 20,000 distinct CDR3 sequences; 51% were seen once. The chain recombines TRBV7-3 with TRBJ1-2; tentative D call: TRBD1 (6 bases). This receptor was obtained from a human donor who had recovered from COVID-19. This specimen consisted of CD4+ T cells from blood, cultured in vitro, obtained about 7 months after SARS-CoV-2 vaccination. CDR3 bases: TGTGCCAGCAGCCCCAGGGTTGGGGGGCAAGCGGCTTTCACCTTC. As protein: CASSPRVGGQAAFTF.